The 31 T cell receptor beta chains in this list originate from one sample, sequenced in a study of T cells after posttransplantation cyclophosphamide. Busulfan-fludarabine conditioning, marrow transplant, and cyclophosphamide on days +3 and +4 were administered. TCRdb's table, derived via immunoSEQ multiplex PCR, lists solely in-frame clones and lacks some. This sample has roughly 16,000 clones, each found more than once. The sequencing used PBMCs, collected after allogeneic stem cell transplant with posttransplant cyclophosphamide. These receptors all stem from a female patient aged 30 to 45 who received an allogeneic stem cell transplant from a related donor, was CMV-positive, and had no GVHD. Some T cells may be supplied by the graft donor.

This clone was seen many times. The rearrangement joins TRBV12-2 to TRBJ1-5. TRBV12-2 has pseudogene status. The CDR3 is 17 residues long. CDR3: CASRLGCGGHSNQPQHF. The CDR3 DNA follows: TGTGCAAGTCGCCTCGGGTGCGGGGGTCATAGCAATCAGCCCCAGCATTTT.

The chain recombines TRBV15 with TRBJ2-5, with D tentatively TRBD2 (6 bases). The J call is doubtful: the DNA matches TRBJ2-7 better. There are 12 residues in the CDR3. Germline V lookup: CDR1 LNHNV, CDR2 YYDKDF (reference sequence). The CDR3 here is CATSGGYYEQYF. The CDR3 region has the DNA TGTGCCACCAGCGGGGGGTACTACGAGCAGTACTTC.

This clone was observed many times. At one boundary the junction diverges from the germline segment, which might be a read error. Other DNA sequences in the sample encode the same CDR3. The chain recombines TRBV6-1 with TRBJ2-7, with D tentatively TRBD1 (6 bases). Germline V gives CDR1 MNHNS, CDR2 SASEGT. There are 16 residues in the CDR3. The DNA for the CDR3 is TGCGCCAGCAGTGAGATCGACGGGCAGGGGCCTCACGAGCAGTACTTC. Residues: CASSEIDGQGPHEQYF.

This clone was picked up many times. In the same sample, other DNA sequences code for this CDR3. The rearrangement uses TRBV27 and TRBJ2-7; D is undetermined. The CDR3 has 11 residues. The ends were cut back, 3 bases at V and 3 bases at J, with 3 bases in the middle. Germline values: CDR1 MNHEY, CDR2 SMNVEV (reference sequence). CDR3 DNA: TGTGCCAGCAGTTTCGGCTACGAGCAGTACTTC. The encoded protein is CASSFGYEQYF.

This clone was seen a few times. The DNA of the CDR3 is TGTGCCAGCAGTGTACAGGGCGGATGGGGTGAAAAACTGTTTTTT. This codes for CASSVQGGWGEKLFF. The rearrangement uses TRBV6-5 and TRBJ1-4; D is possibly TRBD1 (6 bases). Germline assignment: CDR1 MNHEY and CDR2 SVGAGI. Trimming removed 5 bases from V and 7 bases from J, with 17 bases in between. This CDR3 has 15 amino acids.

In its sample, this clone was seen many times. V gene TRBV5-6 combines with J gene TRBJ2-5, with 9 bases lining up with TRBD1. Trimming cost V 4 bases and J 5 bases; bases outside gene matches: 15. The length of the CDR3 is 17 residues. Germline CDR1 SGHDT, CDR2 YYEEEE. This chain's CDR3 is CASSRFHPRTGEETQYF. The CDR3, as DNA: TGTGCCAGCAGCAGGTTTCATCCAAGGACAGGGGAGGAGACCCAGTACTTC.

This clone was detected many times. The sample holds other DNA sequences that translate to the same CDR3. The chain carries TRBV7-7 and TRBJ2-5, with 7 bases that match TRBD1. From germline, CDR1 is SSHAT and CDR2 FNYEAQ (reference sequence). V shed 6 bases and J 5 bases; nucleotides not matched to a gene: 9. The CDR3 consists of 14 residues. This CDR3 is CASSPDRVQETQYF. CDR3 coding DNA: TGTGCCAGCAGTCCCGACAGGGTTCAGGAGACCCAGTACTTC.

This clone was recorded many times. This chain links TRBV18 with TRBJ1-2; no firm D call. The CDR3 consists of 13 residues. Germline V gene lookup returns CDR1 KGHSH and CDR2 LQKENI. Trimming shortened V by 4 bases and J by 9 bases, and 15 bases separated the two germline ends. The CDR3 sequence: CASSQEEVGSYTF. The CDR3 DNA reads TGTGCCAGCTCACAGGAGGAAGTAGGTAGCTACACCTTC.

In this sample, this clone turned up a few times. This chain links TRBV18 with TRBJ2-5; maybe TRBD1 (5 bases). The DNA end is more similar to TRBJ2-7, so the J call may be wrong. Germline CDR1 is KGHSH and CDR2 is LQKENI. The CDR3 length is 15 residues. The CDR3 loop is CASSPQRGRSYEQYF. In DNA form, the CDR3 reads TGTGCCAGCTCACCACAAAGGGGAAGGAGCTACGAGCAGTACTTC.

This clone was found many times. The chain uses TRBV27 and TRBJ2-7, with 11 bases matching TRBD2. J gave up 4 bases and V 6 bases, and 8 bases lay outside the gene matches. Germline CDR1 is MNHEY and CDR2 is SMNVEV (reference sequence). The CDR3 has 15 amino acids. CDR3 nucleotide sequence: TGTGCCAGCAGGGGGGTAGCGGGAGGGGTTTACGAGCAGTACTTC. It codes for CASRGVAGGVYEQYF.

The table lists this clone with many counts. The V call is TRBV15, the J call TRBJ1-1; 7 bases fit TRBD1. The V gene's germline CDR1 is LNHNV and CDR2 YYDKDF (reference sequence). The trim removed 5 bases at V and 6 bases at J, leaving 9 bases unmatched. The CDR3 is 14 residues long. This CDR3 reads CATSLLLDRAEAFF. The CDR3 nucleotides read TGTGCCACCAGCCTCTTATTAGACAGGGCTGAAGCTTTCTTT.

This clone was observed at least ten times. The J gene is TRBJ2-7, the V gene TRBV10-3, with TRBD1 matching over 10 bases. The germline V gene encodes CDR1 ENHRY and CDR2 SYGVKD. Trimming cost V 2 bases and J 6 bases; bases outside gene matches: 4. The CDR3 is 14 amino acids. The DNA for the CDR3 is TGTGCCATCAGTGAGAGGGACAGGGGACGCGAGCAGTACTTC. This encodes CAISERDRGREQYF.

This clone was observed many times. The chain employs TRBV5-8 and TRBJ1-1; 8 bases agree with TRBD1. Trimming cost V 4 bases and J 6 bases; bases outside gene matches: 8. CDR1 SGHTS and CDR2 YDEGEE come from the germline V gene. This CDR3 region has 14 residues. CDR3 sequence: CASSADRVGPEAFF. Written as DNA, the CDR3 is TGTGCCAGCAGCGCGGACAGGGTCGGGCCTGAAGCTTTCTTT.

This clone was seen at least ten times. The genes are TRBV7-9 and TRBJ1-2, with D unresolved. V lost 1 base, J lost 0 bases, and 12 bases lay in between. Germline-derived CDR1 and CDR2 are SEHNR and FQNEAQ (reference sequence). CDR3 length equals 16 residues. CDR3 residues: CASSLDGSSANYGYTF. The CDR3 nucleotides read TGTGCCAGCAGCTTAGACGGTTCTTCCGCTAACTATGGCTACACCTTC.

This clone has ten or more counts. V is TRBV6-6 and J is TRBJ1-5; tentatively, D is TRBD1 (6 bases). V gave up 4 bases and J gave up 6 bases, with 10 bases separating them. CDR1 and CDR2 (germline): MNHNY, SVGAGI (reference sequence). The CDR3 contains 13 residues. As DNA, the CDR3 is TGTGCCAGCAGTTCAGGGGATTCTCAGCCCCAGCATTTT. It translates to CASSSGDSQPQHF.

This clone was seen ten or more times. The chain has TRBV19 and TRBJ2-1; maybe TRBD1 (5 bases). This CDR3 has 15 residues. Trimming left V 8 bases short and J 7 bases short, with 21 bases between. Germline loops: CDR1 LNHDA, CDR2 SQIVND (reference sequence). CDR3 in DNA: TGTGCCAGTGATCCCATGGGCAGGGCTACAAATGAGCAGTTCTTC. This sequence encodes CASDPMGRATNEQFF.

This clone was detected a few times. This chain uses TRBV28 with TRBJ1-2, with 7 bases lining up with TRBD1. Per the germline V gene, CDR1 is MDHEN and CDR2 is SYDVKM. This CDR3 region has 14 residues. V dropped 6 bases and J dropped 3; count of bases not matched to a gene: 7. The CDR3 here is CASSPGDSYYGYTF. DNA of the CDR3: TGTGCCAGCAGCCCCGGGGACAGCTACTATGGCTACACCTTC.

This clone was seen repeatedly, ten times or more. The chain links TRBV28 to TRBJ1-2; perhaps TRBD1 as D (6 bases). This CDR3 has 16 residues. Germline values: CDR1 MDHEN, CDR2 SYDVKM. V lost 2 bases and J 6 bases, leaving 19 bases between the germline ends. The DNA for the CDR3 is TGTGCCAGCAGTTTAAGTGATTTGGGACAATACCATGGCTACACCTTC. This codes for CASSLSDLGQYHGYTF.

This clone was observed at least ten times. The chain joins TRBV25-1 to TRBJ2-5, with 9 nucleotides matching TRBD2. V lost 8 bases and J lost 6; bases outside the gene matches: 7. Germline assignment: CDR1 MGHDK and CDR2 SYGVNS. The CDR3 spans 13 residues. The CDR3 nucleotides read TGTGCCAGCGAGGGACTAGCCGTAAAGACCCAGTACTTC. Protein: CASEGLAVKTQYF. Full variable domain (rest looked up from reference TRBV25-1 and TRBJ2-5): EADIYQTPRYLVIGTGKKITLECSQTMGHDKMYWYQQDPGMELHLIHYSYGVNSTEKGDLSSESTVSRIRTEHFPLTLESARPSHTSQYLCASEGLAVKTQYFGPGTRLLVL.

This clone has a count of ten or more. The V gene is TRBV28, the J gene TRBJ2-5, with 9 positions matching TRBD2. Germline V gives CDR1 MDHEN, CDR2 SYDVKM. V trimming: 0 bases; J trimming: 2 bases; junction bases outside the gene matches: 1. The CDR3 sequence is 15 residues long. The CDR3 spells CASSLWTSGQETQYF. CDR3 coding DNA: TGTGCCAGCAGTTTATGGACTAGCGGACAAGAGACCCAGTACTTC.

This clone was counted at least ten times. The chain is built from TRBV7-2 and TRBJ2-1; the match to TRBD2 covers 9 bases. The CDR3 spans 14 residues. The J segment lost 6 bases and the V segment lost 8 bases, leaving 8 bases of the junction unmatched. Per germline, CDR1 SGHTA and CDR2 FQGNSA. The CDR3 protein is CASSRAGGPNEQFF. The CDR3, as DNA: TGTGCCAGCTCCCGCGCGGGAGGGCCCAATGAGCAGTTCTTC.

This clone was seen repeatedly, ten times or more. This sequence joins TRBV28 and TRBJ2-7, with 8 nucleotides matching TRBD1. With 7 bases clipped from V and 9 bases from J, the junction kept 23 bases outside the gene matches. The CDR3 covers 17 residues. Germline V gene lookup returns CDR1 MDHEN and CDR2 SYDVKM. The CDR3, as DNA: TGTGCCAGCACATTGGACAGGGTGGGATTAGATTTGGGTAGGCAGTACTTC. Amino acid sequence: CASTLDRVGLDLGRQYF.

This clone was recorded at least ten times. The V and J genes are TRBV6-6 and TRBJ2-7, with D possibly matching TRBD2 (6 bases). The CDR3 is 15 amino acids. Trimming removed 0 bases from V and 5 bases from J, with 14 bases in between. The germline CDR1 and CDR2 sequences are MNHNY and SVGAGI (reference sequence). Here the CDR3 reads CASSYSEGRGDEQYF. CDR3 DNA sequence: TGTGCCAGCAGTTACTCGGAGGGGCGCGGGGACGAGCAGTACTTC.

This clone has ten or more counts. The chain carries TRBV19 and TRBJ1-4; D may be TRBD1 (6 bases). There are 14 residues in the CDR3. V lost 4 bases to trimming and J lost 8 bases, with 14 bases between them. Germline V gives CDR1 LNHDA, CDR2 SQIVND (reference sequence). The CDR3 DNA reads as TGTGCCAGTAGTAGTAGGGACACAAGAGAAAAACTGTTTTTT. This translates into CASSSRDTREKLFF.

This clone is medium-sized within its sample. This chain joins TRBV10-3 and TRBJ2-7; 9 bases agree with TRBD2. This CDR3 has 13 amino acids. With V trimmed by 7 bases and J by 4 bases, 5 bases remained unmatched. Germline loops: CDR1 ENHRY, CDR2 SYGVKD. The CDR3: CAIMASGTYEQYF. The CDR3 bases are TGTGCCATCATGGCTAGCGGGACTTACGAGCAGTACTTC.

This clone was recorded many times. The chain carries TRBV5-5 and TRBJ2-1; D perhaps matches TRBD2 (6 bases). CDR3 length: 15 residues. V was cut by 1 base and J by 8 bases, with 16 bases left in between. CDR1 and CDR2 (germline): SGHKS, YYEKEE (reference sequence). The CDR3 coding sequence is TGTGCCAGCAGCTTGACTGGCGGGATCGTGGATGAGCAGTTCTTC. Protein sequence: CASSLTGGIVDEQFF.

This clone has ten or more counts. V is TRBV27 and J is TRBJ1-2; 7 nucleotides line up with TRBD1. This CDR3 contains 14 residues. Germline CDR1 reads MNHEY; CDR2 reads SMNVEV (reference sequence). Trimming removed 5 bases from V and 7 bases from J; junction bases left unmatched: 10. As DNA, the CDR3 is TGTGCCAGCAGTCGGACAGGACCCACTAGTGGCTACACCTTC. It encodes CASSRTGPTSGYTF.

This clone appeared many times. In DNA form, the CDR3 reads TGTGCCAGCAGCGTAGGGAGTAGGCAAGAGACCCAGTACTTC. It encodes CASSVGSRQETQYF. The rearrangement uses TRBV9 and TRBJ2-5; the D is unclear. The CDR3 has 14 amino acids. Germline V gene data show CDR1 as SGDLS and CDR2 as YYNGEE. The V gene lost 0 bases and the J gene lost 2 bases, with 8 bases spanning the gap.

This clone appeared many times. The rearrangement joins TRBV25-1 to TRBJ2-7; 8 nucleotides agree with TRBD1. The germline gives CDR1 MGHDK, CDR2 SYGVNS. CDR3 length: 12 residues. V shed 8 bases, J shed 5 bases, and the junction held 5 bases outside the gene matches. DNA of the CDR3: TGTGCCAGCGGGACAGGAGTACACGAGCAGTACTTC. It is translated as CASGTGVHEQYF.

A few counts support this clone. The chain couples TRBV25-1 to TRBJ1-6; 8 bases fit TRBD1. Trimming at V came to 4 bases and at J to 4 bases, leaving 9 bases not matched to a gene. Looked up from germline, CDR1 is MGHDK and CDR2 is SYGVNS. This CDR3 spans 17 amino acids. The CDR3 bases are TGTGCCAGCAGTGGACGACAGGGGCCCTCATATAATTCACCCCTCCACTTT. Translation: CASSGRQGPSYNSPLHF. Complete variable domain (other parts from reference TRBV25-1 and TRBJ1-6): EADIYQTPRYLVIGTGKKITLECSQTMGHDKMYWYQQDPGMELHLIHYSYGVNSTEKGDLSSESTVSRIRTEHFPLTLESARPSHTSQYLCASSGRQGPSYNSPLHFGNGTRLTVT.

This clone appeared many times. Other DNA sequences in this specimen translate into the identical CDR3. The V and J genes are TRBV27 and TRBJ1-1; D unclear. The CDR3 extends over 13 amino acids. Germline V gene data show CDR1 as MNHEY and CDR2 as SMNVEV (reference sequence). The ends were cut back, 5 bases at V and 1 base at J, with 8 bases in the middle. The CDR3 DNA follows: TGTGCCAGCAGTCTGGGCCGGAACACTGAAGCTTTCTTT. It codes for CASSLGRNTEAFF.